Ten or more counts support the clone carrying this T cell receptor beta chain. The antigen is undetermined. The germline V and J ends were trimmed by 5 bases and 5 bases, with 16 bases remaining between them. The CDR3 consists of 14 residues. Germline V gene data show CDR1 as DFQATT and CDR2 as SNEGSKA (reference sequence). The data derive from a study of CD8 T cells in ankylosing spondylitis. Points from the study as a whole: Within matched ankylosing spondylitis synovial fluid, disease-linked clones were reportedly significantly enriched. Seemingly distinctive of ankylosing spondylitis blood was a TCR beta motif formed by eight highly homologous variants. CD8+ cells made up the disease-linked clones, which were relatively rare in peripheral blood. Some motif variants were previously reported in reactive arthritis synovial fluid and blood.

TCRdb ran MiXCR on the 5' RACE reads and lists one entry per CDR3 protein. The sample lists 500,000 to 550,000 distinct CDR3 sequences, over 9.5% occurring once. The sequence came from a male donor with ankylosing spondylitis. V is TRBV20-1 and J is TRBJ2-1; D tentatively fits TRBD1 or TRBD2 (5 bases each). The sample was blood, either unsorted or a sorted T cell fraction (not recorded which). This CDR3 reads CSALRDQPDNEQFF. The CDR3 DNA is TGCAGTGCTCTCCGGGACCAACCCGACAATGAGCAGTTCTTC.